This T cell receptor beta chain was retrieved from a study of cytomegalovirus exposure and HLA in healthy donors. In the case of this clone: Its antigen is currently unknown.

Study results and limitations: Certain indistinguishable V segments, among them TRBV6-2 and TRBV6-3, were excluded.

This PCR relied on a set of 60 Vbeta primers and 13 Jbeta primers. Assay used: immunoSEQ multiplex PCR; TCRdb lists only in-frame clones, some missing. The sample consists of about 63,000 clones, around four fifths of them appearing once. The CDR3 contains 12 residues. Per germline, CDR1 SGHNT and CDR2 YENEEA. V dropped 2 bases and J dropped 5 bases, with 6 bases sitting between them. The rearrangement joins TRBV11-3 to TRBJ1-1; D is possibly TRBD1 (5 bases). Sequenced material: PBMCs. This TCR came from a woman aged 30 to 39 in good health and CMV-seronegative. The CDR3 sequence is CASSLKGTEAFF. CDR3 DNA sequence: TGTGCCAGCAGCTTAAAGGGGACTGAAGCTTTCTTT.